This TCR beta chain was sequenced in a study of blood T cell repertoires in COVID-19. Produced via immunoSEQ multiplex PCR; TCRdb's table is partial and in-frame only. This table has roughly 140,000 clones, 80% appearing once. V lost 4 bases to trimming and J lost 3 bases; unmatched junction nucleotides: 9. CDR1 and CDR2 from the germline V gene are PRHDT and FYEKMQ (reference sequence). The CDR3 covers 18 residues. The V and J genes are TRBV13 and TRBJ2-1, with 13 positions matching TRBD2. Sequenced input: peripheral blood. This clonotype was sampled from a man in his fifties or sixties with active or convalescent COVID-19. DNA for the CDR3: TGTGCCAGCAGCTCAAGGACTAGCGGGAGAGGTAGCTACAATGAGCAGTTCTTC. Encoded protein: CASSSRTSGRGSYNEQFF.